Shown below are 24 T cell receptor beta chains from a single sample sequenced in a study of regulatory T cells in long-lasting Graves disease. The time point here: newly diagnosed GD, antithyroid drugs for less than 3 months. Isolated PBMC RNA provided the starting material for the TCR library. Through Arm-PCR of CDR3 regions and iRepertoire HTBI primers, TCR beta libraries were built. Using its own MiXCR run on the multiplex PCR reads, TCRdb lists one record per CDR3 protein. The data show roughly 400,000 distinct CDR3 sequences, with 16% seen just once and about 23% held by the top ten. These data also formed part of another study, on T cells in Graves' hyperthyroidism and ophthalmopathy.

The input for sequencing was peripheral blood mononuclear cells (PBMCs), taken at new diagnosis, from a patient treated with antithyroid drugs. These receptors all stem from a woman between 18 and 30 years old with Graves disease.

This clonotype was counted at least ten times. The chain combines TRBV7-2 with TRBJ2-5, with unresolved D. With 5 bases removed from V and 4 bases from J, the gap between germline ends came to 11 bases. CDR3 size: 13 residues. Per germline, CDR1 SGHTA and CDR2 FQGNSA. Here the CDR3 reads CASSPPWGETQYF. The CDR3 region has the DNA TGTGCCAGCAGCCCCCCGTGGGGAGAGACCCAGTACTTC.

The V and J genes are TRBV6-1 and TRBJ2-7; D not resolved. Germline V gene data show CDR1 as MNHNS and CDR2 as SASEGT. V shed 8 bases and J shed 6 bases, with 17 bases lying between them. The length of the CDR3 is 13 residues. In DNA, the CDR3 is TGTGCCAGCCCTCGCCCCAATTCTCTCGAGCAGTACTTC. The encoded protein is CASPRPNSLEQYF.

This clonotype was detected ten times or more. V gene TRBV20-1 combines with J gene TRBJ2-1; 13 bases are a match to TRBD2. Germline CDR1 is DFQATT and CDR2 is SNEGSKA (reference sequence). J lost 4 bases, V lost 3 bases, and 3 bases had no gene match. The CDR3 consists of 15 residues. CDR3 nucleotides: TGCAGTGCTAGTGGACTAGCGGGGGCTTACAATGAGCAGTTCTTC. Protein sequence: CSASGLAGAYNEQFF.

The rearrangement uses TRBV3-1 and TRBJ1-2, with D possibly being TRBD1 (5 bases). Germline V gene sequence: CDR1 LGHDT, CDR2 YNNKEL (reference sequence). This CDR3 spans 15 amino acids. The V end was cut by 4 bases, the J end by 2 bases, with 14 bases between. In DNA form, the CDR3 reads TGTGCCAGCAGCCGAGATAGCGGGGGGAACTATGGCTACACCTTC. As protein: CASSRDSGGNYGYTF. The whole variable domain, filled in from reference TRBV3-1 and TRBJ1-2, reads DTAVSQTPKYLVTQMGNDKSIKCEQNLGHDTMYWYKQDSKKFLKIMFSYNNKELIINETVPNRFSPKSPDKAHLNLHINSLELGDSAVYFCASSRDSGGNYGYTFGSGTRLTVV.

The chain recombines TRBV6-1 with TRBJ1-6, with D tentatively TRBD1 (5 bases). This CDR3 region has 13 residues. The ends were cut back, 5 bases at V and 9 bases at J, with 11 bases in the middle. Germline V CDR1 and CDR2: MNHNS, SASEGT. The CDR3 DNA sequence: TGTGCCAGCAGTTCCGGGGGGGGTTCACCCCTCCACTTT. It translates to CASSSGGGSPLHF.

The chain combines TRBV5-1 with TRBJ2-1; TRBD1 matches 8 bases. V shed 5 bases, J shed 4 bases, and the junction held 5 bases outside the gene matches. This CDR3 region has 14 residues. Germline V gene sequence: CDR1 SGHRS, CDR2 YFSETQ. CDR3: CASRPGQDYNEQFF. CDR3 DNA sequence: TGCGCCAGCAGACCGGGACAGGATTACAATGAGCAGTTCTTC.

This clonotype came up many times. V usage is TRBV5-1 and J usage is TRBJ2-1, with 11 bases fitting TRBD2. Per the germline V gene, CDR1 is SGHRS and CDR2 is YFSETQ. The ends lost 4 bases at V and 1 base at J; junction bases unmatched: 4. The CDR3 extends over 16 amino acids. CDR3: CASSTLAGGSYNEQFF. In DNA form, the CDR3 reads TGCGCCAGCAGCACGCTAGCGGGAGGTTCCTACAATGAGCAGTTCTTC.

The chain employs TRBV7-2 and TRBJ2-1; the D is unclear. The CDR3 is made up of 10 amino acids. V dropped 8 bases and J dropped 9 bases, with 8 bases sitting between them. CDR1 SGHTA and CDR2 FQGNSA come from the germline V gene. The DNA for the CDR3 is TGTGCCAGCGCTAAGGCTGAGCAGTTCTTC. Translating it yields CASAKAEQFF.

With regard to this clonotype: One end of the junction is discordant with germline, which a read error may explain. This chain connects TRBV3-1 to TRBJ1-5; D unresolved. The CDR3 runs 15 residues. The germline V gene encodes CDR1 LGHDT and CDR2 YNNKEL (reference sequence). CDR3 sequence: CASTKPLGSNRPQHF. The CDR3 coding sequence is TGTGCCAGCACCAAGCCCCTAGGTAGCAATCGGCCCCAGCATTTT.

This clonotype was detected only a few times. The genes are TRBV7-6 and TRBJ1-4; TRBD1 agrees at 10 bases. This CDR3 has 17 residues. V lost 2 bases to trimming and J lost 8 bases; unmatched junction nucleotides: 11. Germline CDR1 reads SGHVS; CDR2 reads FNYEAQ. The CDR3 sequence is CASSLPEDRGLEEKLFF. CDR3 DNA sequence: TGTGCCAGCAGCTTACCGGAAGACAGGGGGCTAGAGGAAAAACTGTTTTTT. The entire variable domain, with the rest obtained from reference TRBV7-6 and TRBJ1-4, is as follows: GAGVSQSPRYKVTKRGQDVALRCDPISGHVSLYWYRQALGQGPEFLTYFNYEAQQDKSGLPNDRFSAERPEGSISTLTIQRTEQRDSAMYRCASSLPEDRGLEEKLFFGSGTQLSVL.

A word on this clonotype: A read error may be the cause here, since a much bigger clone is one base away. This chain connects TRBV2 to TRBJ2-1; 11 bases are a match to TRBD2. Germline V CDR1 and CDR2: SNHLY, FYNNEI. This CDR3 contains 18 residues. CDR3 protein: CASSPALLAGDPYNEQSF. The DNA for the CDR3 is TGTGCCAGTTCTCCTGCGTTACTAGCGGGAGATCCCTACAATGAGCAGTCCTTC.

This clonotype occurred many times. The chain uses TRBV7-8 and TRBJ2-5, with D possibly called TRBD1 or TRBD2 (5 bases each). Germline V gene lookup returns CDR1 SGHVS and CDR2 FQNEAQ. The CDR3 has 12 amino acids. Trimming cost V 5 bases and J 8 bases, with 12 bases left between them. The CDR3 region has the DNA TGTGCCAGCAGCCTCCCAGGGACCACCCAGTACTTC. Translating gives CASSLPGTTQYF.

The chain is built from TRBV5-1 and TRBJ2-7; 8 positions match TRBD2. J was trimmed by 6 bases and V by 5 bases; bases with no gene match: 13. This CDR3 has 15 residues. Germline V gives CDR1 SGHRS, CDR2 YFSETQ. The CDR3 bases are TGCGCCAGCAGTCTCGGTAGCGGGGACGACTTCGAGCAGTACTTC. It yields the protein CASSLGSGDDFEQYF.

This clonotype was seen many times. The gene calls are TRBV2 and TRBJ2-3; D might be TRBD2 (6 bases). Germline V gene lookup returns CDR1 SNHLY and CDR2 FYNNEI. The CDR3 covers 15 residues. With 8 bases removed from V and 0 bases from J, the gap between germline ends came to 15 bases. CDR3 region: CASDHSGASTDTQYF. CDR3 DNA sequence: TGTGCCAGCGACCACTCGGGAGCTAGCACAGATACGCAGTATTTT.

This clonotype has at least ten counts. The chain joins TRBV12-3 or TRBV12-4 to TRBJ1-5, with TRBD1 identical over 9 bases. The CDR3 length is 16 residues. J was trimmed by 1 base and V by 3 bases; bases with no gene match: 4. CDR3 protein: CASSLDRGGSNQPQHF. DNA for the CDR3: TGTGCCAGCAGTTTGGACAGGGGCGGAAGCAATCAGCCCCAGCATTTT.

This clonotype was seen repeatedly, ten times or more. This chain links TRBV27 with TRBJ2-1, with 10 bases matching TRBD1. Germline-derived CDR1 and CDR2 are MNHEY and SMNVEV (reference sequence). J was trimmed by 1 base and V by 8 bases; bases with no gene match: 5. The CDR3 is 15 residues long. In nucleotides, the CDR3 is TGTGCCAGCGCCGACAGGGGGCGTTCCTACAATGAGCAGTTCTTC. Translating gives CASADRGRSYNEQFF.

The V gene is TRBV29-1, the J gene TRBJ2-5; 13 positions match TRBD2. The J segment lost 3 bases and the V segment lost 5 bases, leaving 15 bases of the junction unmatched. The CDR3 extends over 18 amino acids. Germline V gene data show CDR1 as SQVTM and CDR2 as ANQGSEA. CDR3 nucleotide sequence: TGCAGCGTTATAAAACTTGCCCCGGGACTAGCGGGAAAAGAGACCCAGTACTTC. Residues: CSVIKLAPGLAGKETQYF. The full variable domain, its missing parts supplied by reference TRBV29-1 and TRBJ2-5, is SAVISQKPSRDICQRGTSLTIQCQVDSQVTMMFWYRQQPGQSLTLIATANQGSEATYESGFVIDKFPISRPNLTFSTLTVSNMSPEDSSIYLCSVIKLAPGLAGKETQYFGPGTRLLVL.

This clonotype came up a few times. The gene calls are TRBV2 and TRBJ2-7; D uncertain. CDR1 is SNHLY and CDR2 is FYNNEI in the germline V gene. Trimming pared 7 bases from V and 0 bases from J, leaving 10 bases between. The CDR3 has 13 amino acids. For the CDR3, the DNA is TGTGCCAGCAACTTGGCGGACTCCTACGAGCAGTACTTC. It codes for CASNLADSYEQYF.

This clonotype was recorded a few times. The chain uses TRBV18 and TRBJ2-7; either TRBD1 or TRBD2 may fit D (5 bases each). The CDR3 runs 15 residues. Trimming left V 1 base short and J 0 bases short, with 10 bases between. Germline lookup yields CDR1 KGHSH and CDR2 LQKENI. CDR3: CASSPRGGDSYEQYF. In DNA, the CDR3 is TGTGCCAGCTCACCACGTGGGGGAGACTCCTACGAGCAGTACTTC.

Comments on this clonotype: A much bigger clone sits one base away, suggesting this may be a read error. The V and J genes are TRBV10-3 and TRBJ2-1; 9 bases align to TRBD1. TRBJ2-7 matches the DNA end more closely, so the J call is doubtful. The CDR3 is made up of 15 amino acids. Germline CDR1 is ENHRY and CDR2 is SYGVKD. The CDR3 is CAISDSTGGWYEQYF. CDR3 bases: TGTGCCATCAGTGACAGCACAGGGGGCTGGTATGAGCAGTACTTC.

This clonotype was observed a handful of times. The chain uses TRBV24-1 and TRBJ1-1, with 7 nucleotides matching TRBD1. The CDR3 consists of 12 residues. With V trimmed by 6 bases and J by 11 bases, 8 bases remained unmatched. Germline CDR1 KGHDR, CDR2 SFDVKD. The CDR3 is CATSIGGQRAFF. The CDR3 nucleotides read TGTGCCACCAGTATTGGGGGACAGCGGGCTTTCTTT.

This clonotype showed up many times. The J gene is TRBJ2-1, the V gene TRBV27, with D perhaps assigned TRBD1 or TRBD2 (5 bases each). Trimming left V 7 bases short and J 3 bases short, with 16 bases between. The CDR3 contains 15 residues. The germline CDR1 and CDR2 sequences are MNHEY and SMNVEV (reference sequence). The CDR3, as DNA: TGTGCCAGCAATCGAGTGGGGGTAGACTACAATGAGCAGTTCTTC. Its protein product is CASNRVGVDYNEQFF.

The sample holds many counts of this clonotype. This chain uses TRBV11-2 with TRBJ2-1; TRBD1 is a possible D gene (6 bases). This CDR3 comprises 14 residues. CDR1 and CDR2 (germline): SGHAT, FQNNGV. V was trimmed by 1 base and J by 3 bases, leaving 7 bases between them. The CDR3 bases are TGTGCCAGCAGCTTAGTGGACAGCTACAATGAGCAGTTCTTC. Translation gives CASSLVDSYNEQFF.

V is TRBV12-3 or TRBV12-4 and J is TRBJ2-1; 8 positions agree with TRBD1. The CDR3 covers 16 residues. With V trimmed by 7 bases and J by 7 bases, 15 bases remained unmatched. The CDR3 protein is CASKGQGAQRRNEQFF. DNA of the CDR3: TGTGCCAGCAAGGGCCAGGGGGCGCAAAGAAGAAATGAGCAGTTCTTC.